The 10 T cell receptor beta chains reported below all come from one sample, sequenced in a study of blood T cell repertoires in COVID-19. Profiled with immunoSEQ multiplex PCR; TCRdb holds only in-frame clones, not every one. The sample includes 130,000 to 150,000 clones, around 85% of them seen just once. Sequenced sample: peripheral blood. These receptors all stem from a woman in her sixties or seventies with COVID-19, enrolled during active disease.

The gene calls are TRBV30 and TRBJ2-7, with 7 bases fitting TRBD2. Germline V gene data show CDR1 as GTSNPN and CDR2 as SVGIG (reference sequence). The CDR3 has 14 amino acids. V gave up 3 bases and J gave up 2 bases; unmatched junction bases: 7. CDR3 in amino acids: CAWRGNGGAYEQYF. CDR3 sequence (DNA): TGTGCCTGGAGGGGCAATGGGGGGGCCTACGAGCAGTACTTC. Based on the CDR3 plus reference TRBV30 and TRBJ2-7, the full variable domain is SQTIHQWPATLVQPVGSPLSLECTVEGTSNPNLYWYRQAAGRGLQLLFYSVGIGQISSEVPQNLSASRPQDRQFILSSKKLLLSDSGFYLCAWRGNGGAYEQYFGPGTRLTVT.

CDR3 coding DNA: TGCGCCAGCAGCTTGGTAGTTAGCGGGGGCACAGATACGCAGTATTTT. This sequence encodes CASSLVVSGGTDTQYF. The gene calls are TRBV5-1 and TRBJ2-3; 8 nucleotides match TRBD2. The V gene's germline CDR1 is SGHRS and CDR2 YFSETQ. This CDR3 region has 16 residues. Trimming removed 0 bases from V and 1 base from J; junction bases left unmatched: 4.

This clone came up once. The chain joins TRBV11-3 to TRBJ2-7; 9 nucleotides align to TRBD1. CDR1 is SGHNT and CDR2 is YENEEA in the germline V gene. The CDR3 contains 14 residues. V gave up 5 bases and J gave up 3 bases; unmatched junction bases: 5. This CDR3 reads CASSPGTGYYEQYF. CDR3 nucleotide sequence: TGTGCCAGCAGCCCCGGGACAGGGTACTACGAGCAGTACTTC.

The chain links TRBV3-1 (or the pseudogene TRBV3-2) to TRBJ1-2; D is undetermined. The germline V gene has CDR1 LGHDT and CDR2 YNNKEL (reference sequence). V lost 1 base to trimming and J lost 7 bases, with 7 bases between them. The CDR3 is made up of 12 amino acids. The CDR3 protein is CASSQGNSGYTF. CDR3 nucleotides: TGTGCCAGCAGCCAAGGAAACAGTGGCTACACCTTC.

The chain links TRBV6-6 to TRBJ1-6; 8 positions match TRBD1. J gave up 8 bases and V 5 bases, and 14 bases lay outside the gene matches. The germline CDR1 and CDR2 sequences are MNHNY and SVGAGI (reference sequence). The CDR3 has 17 residues. CDR3 in amino acids: CASSLRQGSGTDSPLHF. The CDR3 region has the DNA TGTGCCAGCAGTCTTCGACAGGGGAGCGGGACCGATTCACCCCTCCACTTT.

The V and J genes are TRBV28 and TRBJ2-5; 9 positions match TRBD2. With 7 bases clipped from V and 0 bases from J, the junction kept 12 bases outside the gene matches. Germline V gives CDR1 MDHEN, CDR2 SYDVKM. CDR3 length: 17 residues. The CDR3 DNA is TGTGCCAGCAAAACTACCCTAGCGGGATTCAACCAAGAGACCCAGTACTTC. It specifies CASKTTLAGFNQETQYF.

The chain is built from TRBV6-6 and TRBJ2-7, with 7 bases identical to TRBD1. The CDR3 loop spans 15 amino acids. Germline CDR1 MNHNY, CDR2 SVGAGI (reference sequence). The junction had 9 bases not matched to a gene; V was cut back by 2 bases and J by 5 bases. CDR3 protein: CASSYRQGIGDEQYF. CDR3 nucleotide sequence: TGTGCCAGCAGTTACCGACAGGGCATTGGGGACGAGCAGTACTTC.

V is TRBV18 and J is TRBJ1-5; D is undetermined. Germline loops: CDR1 KGHSH, CDR2 LQKENI. Deletions cut 3 bases from V and 6 bases from J, with 21 bases between. This CDR3 is built from 17 residues. Here the CDR3 DNA reads TGTGCCAGCTCACCCTGGGGAGGGTCGCGGGAAGGTCAGCCCCAGCATTTT. This gives the protein CASSPWGGSREGQPQHF.

The J gene is TRBJ2-5, the V gene TRBV11-3; 7 bases match TRBD2. V trimming: 1 base; J trimming: 4 bases; junction bases outside the gene matches: 3. CDR1 is SGHNT and CDR2 is YENEEA in the germline V gene. The CDR3 spans 14 residues. CDR3: CASSLGGGGETQYF. CDR3 sequence (DNA): TGTGCCAGCAGCTTAGGAGGCGGGGGAGAGACCCAGTACTTC.

The chain links TRBV24-1 to TRBJ2-1, with 9 bases matching TRBD1. Germline V gene sequence: CDR1 KGHDR, CDR2 SFDVKD. The CDR3 covers 16 residues. With V trimmed by 3 bases and J by 2 bases, 4 bases remained unmatched. The CDR3 region is CATSDAGTGPYNEQFF. For the CDR3, the DNA is TGTGCCACCAGTGATGCCGGGACAGGGCCCTACAATGAGCAGTTCTTC.